This entry lists 2 T cell receptor beta chains sequenced from one sample in a study of CD8+CD57+ T cells in acquired aplastic anemia. Patients picked for sequencing had shown CD8+CD57+ cell expansion detected by flow cytometry. Genomic DNA constituted the template upon which TCR beta VDJ and CDR3 profiling was performed. TCRdb reprocessed the reads with MiXCR, giving one entry per CDR3 protein. Of 150,000 to 200,000 distinct CDR3 sequences in the sample, less than 65% are singletons; the top ten hold 40% to 50%. Sample: sorted CD4+, CD8+, or CD8+CD57+ T cells (not recorded which) from PBMCs. These receptors originate from a human donor with aplastic anemia.

CDR3 sequence: CASSSSGGGNSPLHF. In DNA form, the CDR3 reads TGTGCCAGCAGCTCCTCGGGGGGAGGTAATTCACCCCTCCACTTT. The V call is TRBV7-9, the J call TRBJ1-6; weak D call: TRBD1 (5 bases). Germline values: CDR1 SEHNR, CDR2 FQNEAQ (reference sequence). The CDR3 sequence is 15 residues long. The germline V and J ends were trimmed by 4 bases and 6 bases, with 13 bases remaining between them.

The V and J genes are TRBV10-3 and TRBJ2-7; no definite D call. Trimming took off 6 bases at V and 2 bases at J, with 8 bases between the two ends. Germline V lookup: CDR1 ENHRY, CDR2 SYGVKD. CDR3 size: 12 residues. As DNA, the CDR3 is TGTGCCATCAGACACGAGACCTACGAGCAGTACTTC. It yields the protein CAIRHETYEQYF.